Listed here are 21 T cell receptor beta chains from one sample, sequenced in a study of T cell responses to AZD1222 COVID-19 vaccine. Generated by immunoSEQ multiplex PCR, the TCRdb table keeps only in-frame clones and is missing some. The sample has around 140,000 clones, about 93% seen once. The starting material was peripheral blood, obtained on day 0 of AZD1222 vaccination. All receptors derive from an adult in good health.

The J gene is TRBJ2-7, the V gene TRBV3-1 (or the pseudogene TRBV3-2); 9 bases agree with TRBD1. Per germline, CDR1 LGHDT and CDR2 YNNKEL (reference sequence). The V and J ends lost 4 bases and 8 bases, in that order; junction bases with no gene match: 6. There are 13 residues in the CDR3. This chain's CDR3 is CASSLRTGDKQYF. The DNA of the CDR3 is TGTGCCAGCAGCCTCAGGACAGGGGATAAGCAGTACTTC.

V usage is TRBV18 and J usage is TRBJ1-4, with D maybe TRBD1 (5 bases). This CDR3 is built from 14 residues. Germline V CDR1 and CDR2: KGHSH, LQKENI. V was clipped by 2 bases and J by 6 bases, with 10 bases between them. As DNA, the CDR3 is TGTGCCAGCTCACCAAGGGGCAGGGATGAAAAACTGTTTTTT. It codes for CASSPRGRDEKLFF.

The chain joins TRBV19 to TRBJ2-5; 12 nucleotides align to TRBD2. The CDR3 extends over 14 amino acids. From germline, CDR1 is LNHDA and CDR2 SQIVND (reference sequence). With 6 bases clipped from V and 3 bases from J, the junction kept 2 bases outside the gene matches. The CDR3 DNA is TGTGCCAGTAGCGCTAGCGGGGGGGAAGAGACCCAGTACTTC. Its translation is CASSASGGEETQYF.

In this sample, this clone turned up once. CDR3 protein: CASSFDHEQYF. The CDR3 nucleotides are TGTGCCAGCAGTTTCGATCACGAGCAGTACTTC. The chain links TRBV12-3 or TRBV12-4 to TRBJ2-7; the D is unclear. The ends were cut back, 3 bases at V and 5 bases at J, with 5 bases in the middle. There are 11 residues in the CDR3.

The rearrangement uses TRBV7-7 and TRBJ1-3; D remains unclear. This CDR3 spans 15 amino acids. The V and J ends lost 5 bases and 0 bases respectively, with 11 bases between them. The germline V gene has CDR1 SSHAT and CDR2 FNYEAQ (reference sequence). The CDR3 sequence: CASSLSPVSGNTIYF. The CDR3 region has the DNA TGTGCCAGCAGCCTATCTCCCGTCTCTGGAAACACCATATATTTT.

This chain connects TRBV3-1 (or the pseudogene TRBV3-2) to TRBJ1-2; D gene unclear. V dropped 1 base and J dropped 6 bases, with 6 bases sitting between them. The CDR3 loop spans 12 amino acids. Germline assignment: CDR1 LGHDT and CDR2 YNNKEL (reference sequence). This CDR3 reads CASSQGVDGYTF. CDR3 DNA sequence: TGTGCCAGCAGCCAAGGGGTGGATGGCTACACCTTC.

This clone was found once. This chain connects TRBV7-3 to TRBJ1-6; maybe TRBD1 (6 bases). The CDR3 runs 14 residues. V lost 3 bases to trimming and J lost 7 bases, with 10 bases between them. Germline-derived CDR1 and CDR2 are SGHTA and FQGTGA. Written as DNA, the CDR3 is TGTGCCAGCAGCTTCAGGGGAGGAAATTCACCCCTCCACTTT. It specifies CASSFRGGNSPLHF.

The table lists this clone with a count of one. The rearrangement links TRBV19 to TRBJ1-3; D might be TRBD1 (5 bases). CDR1 is LNHDA, CDR2 SQIVND, per germline (reference sequence). This CDR3 region has 13 residues. V was pared by 7 bases and J by 2 bases, with 9 bases between. CDR3 residues: CASTGRAGNTIYF. Written as DNA, the CDR3 is TGTGCCAGTACGGGCAGGGCTGGAAACACCATATATTTT.

The chain couples TRBV27 to TRBJ1-1; possibly TRBD1 for D (6 bases). V lost 5 bases, J lost 6 bases, and 13 bases lay in between. Per germline, CDR1 MNHEY and CDR2 SMNVEV (reference sequence). There are 13 residues in the CDR3. This chain's CDR3 is CASSPTGIPEAFF. CDR3 DNA sequence: TGTGCCAGCAGTCCTACAGGGATCCCTGAAGCTTTCTTT.

The chain employs TRBV7-6 and TRBJ2-2, with D possibly matching TRBD1 (7 bases). Trimming pared 5 bases from V and 6 bases from J, leaving 22 bases between. The CDR3 has 17 amino acids. The germline gives CDR1 SGHVS, CDR2 FNYEAQ. As DNA, the CDR3 is TGTGCCAGCAGCAGGGACAGCCTAGCGTCGGTCTCCGGGGAGCTGTTTTTT. Residues: CASSRDSLASVSGELFF.

CDR3 protein: CASSQGARGYGYTF. The CDR3 DNA reads TGTGCCAGCAGCCAAGGTGCCAGGGGTTACGGCTACACCTTC. This chain uses TRBV3-1 (or the pseudogene TRBV3-2) with TRBJ1-2; maybe TRBD1 (6 bases). V lost 1 base to trimming and J lost 8 bases, with 14 bases between them. The CDR3 is 14 residues long. Germline CDR1 reads LGHDT; CDR2 reads YNNKEL (reference sequence).

The V gene is TRBV21-1, the J gene TRBJ2-1; the table's D call of TRBD2 was not tested on the DNA. TRBV21-1 is given as a pseudogene. The CDR3 runs to 17 residues. The CDR3 loop is CASSKGLMAGGHNEQFF. As DNA, the CDR3 is TGTGCCAGCAGCAAAGGGTTGATGGCGGGAGGGCACAATGAGCAGTTCTTC.

The count of this clone is one. The chain recombines TRBV7-8 with TRBJ1-3, with 11 bases lining up with TRBD1. This CDR3 region has 17 residues. J was trimmed by 0 bases and V by 5 bases; bases with no gene match: 6. Germline assignment: CDR1 SGHVS and CDR2 FQNEAQ. CDR3 loop: CASSPVGTGGSGNTIYF. DNA for the CDR3: TGTGCCAGCAGCCCAGTGGGGACAGGGGGCTCTGGAAACACCATATATTTT.

The genes are TRBV2 and TRBJ2-1, with 11 nucleotides matching TRBD2. This CDR3 contains 17 residues. The J segment lost 3 bases and the V segment lost 4 bases, leaving 8 bases of the junction unmatched. Germline values: CDR1 SNHLY, CDR2 FYNNEI. The CDR3 nucleotides are TGTGCCAGCAGTGTTGGTAGCGGGAGGGCCCACTACAATGAGCAGTTCTTC. Protein: CASSVGSGRAHYNEQFF.

This clone was observed a single time. The V gene is TRBV30, the J gene TRBJ1-1; D not resolved. With 4 bases removed from V and 2 bases from J, the gap between germline ends came to 23 bases. The length of the CDR3 is 17 residues. Per the germline V gene, CDR1 is GTSNPN and CDR2 is SVGIG (reference sequence). The CDR3 spells CAWTGSSSRWGNTEAFF. CDR3 bases: TGTGCCTGGACCGGAAGTTCTTCCCGTTGGGGAAACACTGAAGCTTTCTTT.

This clone was picked up a small number of times. V gene TRBV21-1 combines with J gene TRBJ1-1. TRBV21-1 is marked as a pseudogene. This CDR3 region has 14 residues. The CDR3 reads CASSKSGGEAEAFF. CDR3 DNA: TGTGCCAGCAGCAAGTCCGGGGGTGAGGCTGAAGCTTTCTTT.

This clone was recorded only once. The rearrangement uses TRBV2 and TRBJ2-2; TRBD1 aligns across 12 bases. The CDR3 consists of 15 residues. Looked up from germline, CDR1 is SNHLY and CDR2 is FYNNEI. After removal of 4 bases from V and 7 bases from J, the junction contained 4 bases not matched to a gene. The CDR3 reads CASSGGQGAIGELFF. CDR3 nucleotides: TGTGCCAGCAGTGGGGGACAGGGGGCTATCGGGGAGCTGTTTTTT.

CDR3 coding DNA: TGTGCCAGCAGCGTAGACGACAGGGGAATGGAGACCCAGTACTTC. Encoded protein: CASSVDDRGMETQYF. The chain recombines TRBV9 with TRBJ2-5, with 8 bases aligning to TRBD1. The CDR3 covers 15 residues. Trimming at V came to 0 bases and at J to 5 bases, leaving 6 bases not matched to a gene. CDR1 and CDR2 from the germline V gene are SGDLS and YYNGEE.

The CDR3 protein is CASGRGTSGVQETQYF. In nucleotides, the CDR3 is TGTGCTAGTGGCCGGGGGACTAGCGGGGTCCAAGAGACCCAGTACTTC. V usage is TRBV12-5 and J usage is TRBJ2-5; TRBD2 matches at 13 bases. CDR1 and CDR2 (germline): LGHNT, FRNRAP. The CDR3 runs to 16 residues. V lost 6 bases to trimming and J lost 1 base; unmatched junction nucleotides: 5.

The gene calls are TRBV5-1 and TRBJ1-5, with a weak D call TRBD1 (5 bases). CDR1 SGHRS and CDR2 YFSETQ come from the germline V gene. The CDR3 loop spans 15 amino acids. The V and J ends lost 4 bases and 7 bases respectively, with 18 bases between them. The CDR3 region is CASSPLAGTNQPQHF. In DNA form, the CDR3 reads TGCGCCAGCAGCCCTCTGGCAGGGACCAACCAGCCCCAGCATTTT.

The V call is TRBV7-2, the J call TRBJ2-7; perhaps TRBD2 as D (6 bases). Between the trimmed V and J ends, which lost 5 bases and 4 bases, there was a span of 21 bases. The CDR3 runs to 16 residues. Germline V gene lookup returns CDR1 SGHTA and CDR2 FQGNSA. The CDR3 loop reads CASSRRGAGLTYEQYF. The DNA for the CDR3 is TGTGCCAGCAGCCGGAGGGGAGCGGGTTTGACATACGAGCAGTACTTC. Combining the CDR3 with reference TRBV7-2 and TRBJ2-7 gives the whole variable domain GAGVSQSPSNKVTEKGKDVELRCDPISGHTALYWYRQSLGQGLEFLIYFQGNSAPDKSGLPSDRFSAERTGGSVSTLTIQRTQQEDSAVYLCASSRRGAGLTYEQYFGPGTRLTVT.